Following are 5 T cell receptor beta chains from one sample sequenced in a study of cytomegalovirus exposure and HLA in healthy donors. Data came from immunoSEQ multiplex PCR; TCRdb stores just in-frame clones and leaves some out. The sample includes roughly 120,000 clones, just under 90% of them seen just once. Sequenced input: PBMCs. The receptors here all came from a man younger than 40 in good health and CMV-seronegative.

The chain employs TRBV29-1 and TRBJ2-7; D gene ambiguous. Trimming cost V 5 bases and J 1 base, with 9 bases left between them. CDR3 length equals 12 residues. In germline, CDR1 is SQVTM, CDR2 ANQGSEA. Here the CDR3 reads CSVSAGSYEQYF. The CDR3 DNA is TGCAGCGTTTCCGCAGGTTCCTACGAGCAGTACTTC.

The chain combines TRBV10-3 with TRBJ2-7, with 11 bases matching TRBD1. CDR1 and CDR2 (germline): ENHRY, SYGVKD. The CDR3 has 13 amino acids. J lost 0 bases, V lost 10 bases, and 2 bases had no gene match. This chain's CDR3 is CASGTGGSYEQYF. CDR3 in DNA: TGTGCCAGCGGGACAGGGGGCTCCTACGAGCAGTACTTC.

CDR3 bases: TGTGCCAGCAGTTTAGCGGGCGGCAGCAATCAGCCCCAGCATTTT. This codes for CASSLAGGSNQPQHF. J is TRBJ1-5 and V is TRBV28; D is ambiguous. CDR1 and CDR2 (germline): MDHEN, SYDVKM. The length of the CDR3 is 15 residues. V was clipped by 2 bases and J by 1 base, with 9 bases between them.

The genes are TRBV29-1 and TRBJ2-1, with TRBD2 matching over 7 bases. This CDR3 has 14 amino acids. Losses at the gene ends were 8 bases for V and 6 bases for J; bases not matched to a gene: 13. Germline V gene data show CDR1 as SQVTM and CDR2 as ANQGSEA. The CDR3 is CSSPGRGTVNEQFF. CDR3 nucleotide sequence: TGCAGCTCCCCAGGGCGGGGGACGGTCAATGAGCAGTTCTTC.

The chain combines TRBV5-4 with TRBJ1-1; D possibly corresponds to TRBD1 (5 bases). Trimming took off 10 bases at V and 4 bases at J, with 17 bases between the two ends. The CDR3 spans 13 residues. The germline gives CDR1 SGHNT, CDR2 YYREEE (reference sequence). CDR3: CAGRAGPRTEAFF. The DNA of the CDR3 is TGTGCCGGCCGGGCGGGGCCGCGCACTGAAGCTTTCTTT.